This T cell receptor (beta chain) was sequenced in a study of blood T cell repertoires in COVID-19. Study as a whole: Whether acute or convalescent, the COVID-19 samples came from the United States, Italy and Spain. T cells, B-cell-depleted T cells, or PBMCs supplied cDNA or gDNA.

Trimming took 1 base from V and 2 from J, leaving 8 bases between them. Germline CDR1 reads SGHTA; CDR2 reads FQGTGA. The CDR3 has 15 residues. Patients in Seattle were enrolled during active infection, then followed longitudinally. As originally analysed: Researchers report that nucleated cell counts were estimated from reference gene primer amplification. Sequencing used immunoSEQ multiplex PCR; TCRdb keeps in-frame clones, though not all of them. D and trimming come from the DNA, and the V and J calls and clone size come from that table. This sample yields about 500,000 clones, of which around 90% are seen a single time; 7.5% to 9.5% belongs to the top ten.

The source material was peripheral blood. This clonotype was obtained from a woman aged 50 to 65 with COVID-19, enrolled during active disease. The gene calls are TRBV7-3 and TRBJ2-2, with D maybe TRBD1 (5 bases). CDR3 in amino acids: CASSLRGRNTGELFF. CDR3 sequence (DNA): TGTGCCAGCAGCTTAAGGGGCCGAAACACCGGGGAGCTGTTTTTT.